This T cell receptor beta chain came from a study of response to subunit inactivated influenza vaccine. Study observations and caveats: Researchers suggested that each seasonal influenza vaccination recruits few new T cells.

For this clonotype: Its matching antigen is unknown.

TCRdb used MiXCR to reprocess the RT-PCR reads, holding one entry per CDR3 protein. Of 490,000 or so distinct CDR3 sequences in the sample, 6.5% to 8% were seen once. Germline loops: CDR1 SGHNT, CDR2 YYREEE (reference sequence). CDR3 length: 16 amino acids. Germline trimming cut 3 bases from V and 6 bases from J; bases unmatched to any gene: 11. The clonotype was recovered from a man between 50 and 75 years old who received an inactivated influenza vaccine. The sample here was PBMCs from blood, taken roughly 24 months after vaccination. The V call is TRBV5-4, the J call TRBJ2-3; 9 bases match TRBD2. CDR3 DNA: TGTGCCAGCAGCTCCTTTAGGCTAGCGGGAATGGATACGCAGTATTTT. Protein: CASSSFRLAGMDTQYF.